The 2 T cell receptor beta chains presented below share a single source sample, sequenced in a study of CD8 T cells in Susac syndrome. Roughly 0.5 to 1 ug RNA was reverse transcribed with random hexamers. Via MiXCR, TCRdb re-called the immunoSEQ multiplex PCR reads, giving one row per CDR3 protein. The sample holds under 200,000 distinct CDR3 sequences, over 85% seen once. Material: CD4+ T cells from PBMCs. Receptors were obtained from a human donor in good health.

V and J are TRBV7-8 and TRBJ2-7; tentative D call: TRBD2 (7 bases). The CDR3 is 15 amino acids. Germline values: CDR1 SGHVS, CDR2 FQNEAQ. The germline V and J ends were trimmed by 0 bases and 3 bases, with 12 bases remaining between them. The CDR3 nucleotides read TGTGCCAGCAGCTTAGCGGCGGGGGCCTTCTACGAGCAGTACTTC. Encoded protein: CASSLAAGAFYEQYF.

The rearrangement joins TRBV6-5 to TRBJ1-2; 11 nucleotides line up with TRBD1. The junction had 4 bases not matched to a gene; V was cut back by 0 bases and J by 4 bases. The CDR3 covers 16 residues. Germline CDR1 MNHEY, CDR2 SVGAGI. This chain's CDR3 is CASSYSRTGGSYGYTF. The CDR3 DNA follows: TGTGCCAGCAGTTACTCCCGGACAGGGGGCAGCTATGGCTACACCTTC.